These 12 T cell receptor beta chains originate from one sample sequenced in a study of graft-versus-host responses after intestinal transplantation. For these receptors, no antigen is known. Assay: immunoSEQ multiplex PCR; the TCRdb copy retains only in-frame clones and omits some. The table lists 75,000 to 95,000 clones, more than 85% of them singletons. Sequencing used unstimulated CD4+ T cells sorted from spleen or lymph node cells, obtained before transplant. The receptors derive from a human donor who was the organ donor for an intestinal transplant.

The genes are TRBV6-5 and TRBJ2-3, with TRBD2 matching over 13 bases. The J segment lost 5 bases and the V segment lost 11 bases, leaving 4 bases of the junction unmatched. The CDR3 sequence is 13 residues long. Per germline, CDR1 MNHEY and CDR2 SVGAGI. The CDR3 nucleotides read TGTGCCTCCAGGACTAGCGGGGGAGATACGCAGTATTTT. Protein: CASRTSGGDTQYF.

In this sample, this clone turned up a few times. The V and J genes are TRBV9 and TRBJ2-2, with a weak D call TRBD2 (6 bases). This CDR3 comprises 15 residues. V lost 7 bases and J lost 1, with 14 bases in between. Per germline, CDR1 SGDLS and CDR2 YYNGEE. CDR3 nucleotide sequence: TGTGCCAGCCCGGCCGGGAGACAGAACACCGGGGAGCTGTTTTTT. As protein: CASPAGRQNTGELFF.

The chain joins TRBV2 to TRBJ2-1; weak D call: TRBD1 (8 bases). V shed 5 bases and J shed 4 bases, with 15 bases lying between them. The CDR3 contains 15 residues. Per the germline V gene, CDR1 is SNHLY and CDR2 is FYNNEI. The CDR3: CASSRDRGGYNEQFF. For the CDR3, the DNA is TGTGCCAGCAGTCGCGACAGGGGAGGGTACAATGAGCAGTTCTTC.

This clone came up once. This chain joins TRBV9 and TRBJ2-1; 10 bases fit TRBD2. The V gene end was trimmed by 0 bases and the J gene end by 0 bases; junction bases not matched to a gene: 12. CDR1 SGDLS and CDR2 YYNGEE come from the germline V gene. The CDR3 covers 20 residues. For the CDR3, the DNA is TGTGCCAGCAGCGTAGAATCCATGGGTAGCGGGAGGCGCTCCTACAATGAGCAGTTCTTC. Translated: CASSVESMGSGRRSYNEQFF. Full variable domain (missing parts from reference TRBV9 and TRBJ2-1): DSGVTQTPKHLITATGQRVTLRCSPRSGDLSVYWYQQSLDQGLQFLIQYYNGEERAKGNILERFSAQQFPDLHSELNLSSLELGDSALYFCASSVESMGSGRRSYNEQFFGPGTRLTVL.

This sequence joins TRBV7-2 and TRBJ2-1; no reliable D call. CDR1 SGHTA and CDR2 FQGNSA come from the germline V gene. Trimming took 4 bases from V and 2 from J, leaving 9 bases between them. This CDR3 is 14 amino acids long. The DNA of the CDR3 is TGTGCCAGCAGCTCCAGCGTTACCTACAATGAGCAGTTCTTC. Protein sequence: CASSSSVTYNEQFF.

The chain combines TRBV20-1 with TRBJ2-5; no reliable D call. The germline gives CDR1 DFQATT, CDR2 SNEGSKA (reference sequence). The CDR3 is 10 amino acids. Deletions cut 2 bases from V and 4 bases from J, with 2 bases between. Written as DNA, the CDR3 is TGCAGTGCTAGACGAGAGACCCAGTACTTC. Translation: CSARRETQYF.

Only one count was recorded for this clone. The chain has TRBV9 and TRBJ1-6, with 9 bases identical to TRBD1. V shed 1 base and J 10 bases; nucleotides not matched to a gene: 9. The CDR3 consists of 16 residues. The germline V gene has CDR1 SGDLS and CDR2 YYNGEE. CDR3 residues: CASSVPIGQGNSPLHF. CDR3 coding DNA: TGTGCCAGCAGCGTACCAATAGGACAGGGGAACTCACCCCTCCACTTT.

The chain has TRBV6-5 and TRBJ1-1, with 7 positions matching TRBD1. The CDR3 runs 14 residues. V lost 5 bases to trimming and J lost 11 bases; unmatched junction nucleotides: 14. Looked up from germline, CDR1 is MNHEY and CDR2 is SVGAGI. CDR3 nucleotide sequence: TGTGCCAGCAGTGAGACCGGGACAGTCCGATGGGCTTTCTTT. It yields the protein CASSETGTVRWAFF.

CDR3 in amino acids: CASRSQVQRDYTF. In nucleotides, the CDR3 is TGTGCCAGCCGATCACAGGTCCAGCGGGACTACACCTTC. The rearrangement uses TRBV5-4 and TRBJ1-2, with TRBD1 as a possible D gene (5 bases). Trimming shortened V by 7 bases and J by 10 bases, and 20 bases separated the two germline ends. This CDR3 region has 13 residues. Per germline, CDR1 SGHNT and CDR2 YYREEE (reference sequence). The entire variable domain, with the rest obtained from reference TRBV5-4 and TRBJ1-2, is as follows: ETGVTQSPTHLIKTRGQQVTLRCSSQSGHNTVSWYQQALGQGPQFIFQYYREEENGRGNFPPRFSGLQFPNYSSELNVNALELDDSALYLCASRSQVQRDYTFGSGTRLTVV.

The rearrangement uses TRBV6-6 and TRBJ1-6; D may be TRBD1 (6 bases). There are 15 residues in the CDR3. Germline V gene data show CDR1 as MNHNY and CDR2 as SVGAGI (reference sequence). V lost 2 bases and J 10 bases, leaving 15 bases between the germline ends. DNA of the CDR3: TGTGCCAGCAGTTACGAGAGGGCAGGGGAATCACCCCTCCACTTT. It is translated as CASSYERAGESPLHF.

This chain uses TRBV2 with TRBJ1-6; 8 bases map to TRBD1. The CDR3 extends over 12 amino acids. V was clipped by 6 bases and J by 10 bases; unmatched bases: 2. Germline V lookup: CDR1 SNHLY, CDR2 FYNNEI. CDR3 coding DNA: TGTGCCAGCAGAGGACAGGGATCACCCCTCCACTTT. It translates to CASRGQGSPLHF.

V and J are TRBV30 and TRBJ1-2; 8 bases are a match to TRBD1. Looked up from germline, CDR1 is GTSNPN and CDR2 is SVGIG (reference sequence). The V gene end was trimmed by 2 bases and the J gene end by 6 bases; junction bases not matched to a gene: 11. The CDR3 runs to 15 residues. The CDR3: CAWSRSDRGGDGYTF. Here the CDR3 DNA reads TGTGCCTGGAGTAGAAGTGACAGGGGAGGTGATGGCTACACCTTC.